The clone carrying this T cell receptor beta chain was seen a handful of times. The germline gene is not matched at one end of the junction; a read error may be the cause. This record belongs to a study of T cells in Graves' hyperthyroidism and ophthalmopathy. Researchers amplified the TCR beta CDR3 regions from RNA transcripts. The HTBI primer set served for first-round RT-PCR of the TCR CDR3. A single record per CDR3 protein comes from TCRdb applying MiXCR to the multiplex PCR reads. The table records 700,000 to 850,000 distinct CDR3 sequences, just over 35% of them present only once. From germline, CDR1 is SGHTA and CDR2 FQGNSA. This CDR3 is built from 16 residues.

The sequenced sample consisted of blood. This rearrangement joins TRBV7-2 to TRBJ1-2; 9 nucleotides align to TRBD1. This receptor was obtained from a woman in her forties with Graves' hyperthyroidism. Written as DNA, the CDR3 is TGTGCCAGCAGTTTAGCTCGGACAGGGGATCACTATGGCTACACCTTC. Encoded protein: CASSLARTGDHYGYTF.